This T cell receptor (beta chain) emerged from a study of control samples from healthy donors and cancer patients. This CDR3 has 14 residues. The V end was cut by 2 bases, the J end by 3 bases, with 14 bases between. The V gene's germline CDR1 is GTSNPN and CDR2 SVGIG (reference sequence). The table came from immunoSEQ multiplex PCR; TCRdb's copy has only in-frame clones and leaves some out. The profile shows 60,000 to 95,000 clones, roughly 84% of them singletons. Input material: blood. This receptor was identified in a man between 50 and 59 years old in good health. The V gene is TRBV30, the J gene TRBJ2-7; a possible D gene is TRBD2 (7 bases). The CDR3, as DNA: TGTGCCTGGAGTAAGGGGGGGGGATTCTACGAGCAGTACTTC. As protein: CAWSKGGGFYEQYF.